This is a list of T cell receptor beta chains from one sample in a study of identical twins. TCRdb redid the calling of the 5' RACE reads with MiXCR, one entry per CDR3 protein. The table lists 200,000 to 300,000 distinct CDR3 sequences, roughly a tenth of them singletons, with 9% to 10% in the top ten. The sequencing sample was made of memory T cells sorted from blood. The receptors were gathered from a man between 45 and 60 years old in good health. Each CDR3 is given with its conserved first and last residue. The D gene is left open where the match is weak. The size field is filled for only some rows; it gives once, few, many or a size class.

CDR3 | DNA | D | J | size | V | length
CASSGRGPDGELFF | TGCGCCAGCAGCGGGAGGGGGCCGGACGGGGAGCTGTTTTTT | - | TRBJ2-2 | many | TRBV5-1 | 14
CASSHSAGMYNEQFF | TGTGCCAGCAGCCACTCGGCAGGCATGTACAATGAGCAGTTCTTC | - | TRBJ2-1 | few | TRBV7-8 | 15
CASSLAAGGLQETQYF | TGTGCCAGCAGTTTAGCAGCGGGAGGGTTACAAGAGACCCAGTACTTC | TRBD2 | TRBJ2-5 | - | TRBV28 | 16
CASTLAYGAYEQYF | TGTGCCAGCACCCTAGCGTACGGTGCCTACGAGCAGTACTTC | - | TRBJ2-7 | many | TRBV27 | 14
CASSYGTSGGYEQYF | TGTGCCAGCAGCTACGGGACTAGCGGGGGGTACGAGCAGTACTTC | TRBD2 | TRBJ2-7 | few | TRBV13 | 15
CASSLAVAGGPGELFF | TGCGCCAGCAGCTTGGCGGTAGCGGGAGGACCCGGGGAGCTGTTTTTT | TRBD2 | TRBJ2-2 | - | TRBV5-1 | 16
CASSLMTGNTEAFF | TGTGCCAGCAGCTTAATGACGGGGAACACTGAAGCTTTCTTT | - | TRBJ1-1 | - | TRBV7-9 | 14
CASSLAGQVSNEQFF | TGTGCCAGCAGCTTGGCGGGACAGGTCAGCAATGAGCAGTTCTTC | TRBD1 | TRBJ2-1 | many | TRBV7-9 | 15
CASSQVSGVWTEAFF | TGCGCCAGCAGCCAAGTTTCAGGGGTATGGACTGAAGCTTTCTTT | - | TRBJ1-1 | many | TRBV4-3 | 15
CASSFFPKQGEDYGYTF | TGTGCCAGCAGCTTTTTCCCTAAACAGGGCGAGGACTATGGCTACACCTTC | - | TRBJ1-2 | - | TRBV5-5 | 17
CASMPGQNTGELFF | TGCGCCAGCATGCCGGGACAAAACACCGGGGAGCTGTTTTTT | - | TRBJ2-2 | - | TRBV4-3 | 14
CSAKLGTGTQYF | TGCAGTGCTAAACTCGGGACAGGGACGCAGTATTTT | TRBD1 | TRBJ2-3 | few | TRBV20-1 | 12
CSAREGQGIGYTF | TGCAGTGCTAGAGAGGGACAGGGTATCGGCTACACCTTC | TRBD1 | TRBJ1-2 | few | TRBV20-1 | 13
CASSPTGPDTQYF | TGTGCCAGCAGCCCGACAGGTCCCGATACGCAGTATTTT | - | TRBJ2-3 | few | TRBV7-2 | 13
CASSFLDSGRHYNEQFF | TGTGCTAGCAGCTTTCTCGATAGCGGGAGGCATTACAATGAGCAGTTCTTC | TRBD2 | TRBJ2-1 | few | TRBV7-7 | 17
CATSDHTENYGYTF | TGTGCCACCAGTGACCATACAGAAAACTATGGCTACACCTTC | - | TRBJ1-2 | - | TRBV24-1 | 14
CASSPPTGYGYTF | TGTGCCAGCTCACCACCGACGGGTTATGGCTACACCTTC | - | TRBJ1-2 | - | TRBV18 | 13
CASSPGQGAGELFF | TGTGCCAGCAGCCCGGGACAGGGGGCCGGGGAGCTGTTTTTT | TRBD1 | TRBJ2-2 | - | TRBV12-3/TRBV12-4 | 14
CASSQDRLQGGYVVAKNIQYF | TGTGCCAGCAGCCAAGATCGTCTGCAGGGGGGATATGTCGTGGCCAAAAACATTCAGTACTTC | - | TRBJ2-4 | - | TRBV3-1 | 21
CASSLTGFYTDTQYF | TGTGCCAGCAGTTTGACAGGGTTCTACACAGATACGCAGTATTTT | TRBD1 | TRBJ2-3 | many | TRBV6-5 | 15
CSVGSLGTPYEQYF | TGCAGCGTTGGTTCGTTGGGCACTCCCTACGAGCAGTACTTC | - | TRBJ2-7 | many | TRBV29-1 | 14
CASSSSVLQGVRYF | TGTGCCAGCAGTTCGTCGGTCCTTCAAGGGGTTCGGTACTTC | - | TRBJ2-5 | - | TRBV6-2/TRBV6-3 | 14
CASSAPGGYNEQFF | TGTGCCAGCAGTGCCCCAGGAGGCTACAATGAGCAGTTCTTC | - | TRBJ2-1 | many | TRBV6-1 | 14
CASSQKGQGGVSLHF | TGTGCCAGCAGCCAGAAGGGACAGGGCGGCGTATCCCTCCACTTT | TRBD1 | TRBJ1-6 | few | TRBV3-1 | 15
CASSQERTETYEQYF | TGTGCCAGCAGCCAAGAGAGGACCGAAACCTACGAGCAGTACTTC | - | TRBJ2-7 | many | TRBV4-2 | 15
CASSPNPVAANEKLFF | TGTGCCAGCAGCCCCAACCCGGTGGCTGCAAATGAAAAACTGTTTTTT | - | TRBJ1-4 | few | TRBV4-2 | 16
CASSTTGQGAQETQYF | TGTGCCAGCAGCACGACGGGGCAGGGGGCCCAAGAGACCCAGTACTTC | TRBD1 | TRBJ2-5 | - | TRBV28 | 16
CATSEREDGYTF | TGTGCCACCAGTGAGCGGGAAGATGGCTACACCTTC | - | TRBJ1-2 | - | TRBV24-1 | 12
CSVHPRDSTDTQYF | TGCAGCGTCCACCCGCGGGACTCCACAGATACGCAGTATTTT | - | TRBJ2-3 | few | TRBV29-1 | 14
CASSSTPANTGELFF | TGTGCCAGCAGTTCGACACCGGCGAACACCGGGGAGCTGTTTTTT | - | TRBJ2-2 | - | TRBV6-2/TRBV6-3 | 15
CAISEGTVSLRKENGYTF | TGTGCCATCAGTGAAGGGACAGTTTCACTACGAAAAGAGAATGGCTACACCTTC | TRBD1 | TRBJ1-2 | many | TRBV10-3 | 18
CASITASGDRGEQFF | TGTGCCAGCATTACGGCTAGCGGGGATCGTGGTGAGCAGTTCTTC | TRBD2 | TRBJ2-1 | few | TRBV28 | 15
CASSSPGTVNEQFF | TGTGCCAGCAGTTCCCCCGGGACCGTCAATGAGCAGTTCTTC | - | TRBJ2-1 | many | TRBV12-3/TRBV12-4 | 14
CSASATHRGLYNEQFF | TGCAGTGCTAGCGCCACCCACAGGGGGCTTTACAATGAGCAGTTCTTC | TRBD1 | TRBJ2-1 | once | TRBV20-1 | 16
CASSPGDRPNYGYTF | TGCGCCAGCAGCCCCGGGGACCGCCCTAACTATGGCTACACCTTC | - | TRBJ1-2 | many | TRBV5-1 | 15
CASSTQGAITEAFF | TGCGCCAGCTCAACCCAGGGGGCGATCACTGAAGCTTTCTTT | TRBD1 | TRBJ1-1 | many | TRBV5-1 | 14
CASSPLSGQTGNTIYF | TGTGCCAGCTCACCGTTATCTGGACAGACTGGAAACACCATATATTTT | - | TRBJ1-3 | few | TRBV18 | 16
CASSGQGAMETQYF | TGCGCCAGCAGCGGACAAGGAGCGATGGAGACCCAGTACTTC | - | TRBJ2-5 | few | TRBV5-1 | 14
CSVIPLGLAGEADVNEQYF | TGCAGTGTTATCCCTCTCGGACTAGCGGGAGAGGCGGATGTAAACGAGCAGTACTTC | TRBD2 | TRBJ2-7 | few | TRBV20-1 | 19
CASSSGTGGYEQYF | TGTGCCAGCAGCTCGGGGACAGGGGGATACGAGCAGTACTTC | TRBD1 | TRBJ2-7 | many | TRBV5-6 | 14
CASSLNRRDIQYF | TGCGCCAGCAGCTTGAACCGGAGGGACATTCAGTACTTC | - | TRBJ2-4 | many | TRBV5-1 | 13
CASSSGTVQETQYF | TGTGCCAGCAGCTCCGGGACGGTCCAAGAGACCCAGTACTTC | - | TRBJ2-5 | many | TRBV5-5 | 14
CSAGSALSDTEAFF | TGCAGTGCTGGGAGTGCTCTATCGGACACTGAAGCTTTCTTT | - | TRBJ1-1 | few | TRBV20-1 | 14
CATSDGQIGTDTQYF | TGTGCCACCAGCGATGGACAGATCGGCACAGATACGCAGTATTTT | - | TRBJ2-3 | many | TRBV24-1 | 15
CASSQDRFMNTEAFF | TGCGCCAGCAGCCAAGATCGATTCATGAACACTGAAGCTTTCTTT | - | TRBJ1-1 | many | TRBV4-1 | 15
CASSVGTGPTEGYTF | TGTGCCAGCAGCGTTGGGACCGGGCCTACGGAAGGCTACACCTTC | - | TRBJ1-2 | few | TRBV9 | 15
CASSSTSYGYTF | TGCGCCAGCAGTTCGACAAGTTATGGCTACACCTTC | - | TRBJ1-2 | - | TRBV10-1 | 12
CASSFQLNTEAFF | TGTGCCAGCAGCTTCCAGCTGAACACTGAAGCTTTCTTT | - | TRBJ1-1 | few | TRBV11-3 | 13
CSVAKSSGSYEQFF | TGCAGCGTTGCCAAGTCTAGCGGGAGCTATGAGCAGTTCTTC | TRBD2 | TRBJ2-1 | many | TRBV29-1 | 14
CSVSGLSYEQYF | TGCAGCGTCAGCGGACTATCCTACGAGCAGTACTTC | - | TRBJ2-7 | - | TRBV29-1 | 12
CATSDTGTKKNNEQFF | TGTGCCACCAGTGACACCGGGACCAAAAAGAACAATGAGCAGTTCTTC | - | TRBJ2-1 | - | TRBV24-1 | 16
CASTEEGTGEQYF | TGTGCCAGCACTGAGGAGGGTACCGGGGAGCAGTACTTC | - | TRBJ2-7 | - | TRBV2 | 13
CASSGSGIIREQYF | TGTGCCAGCAGTGGTAGCGGGATTATACGCGAGCAGTACTTC | TRBD2 | TRBJ2-7 | - | TRBV28 | 14
CASSTGYEQYF | TGTGCCAGCAGTACAGGGTACGAGCAGTACTTC | - | TRBJ2-7 | few | TRBV12-3/TRBV12-4 | 11
CASSEREGISPQHF | TGTGCCAGCAGTGAACGGGAGGGCATATCGCCCCAGCATTTT | - | TRBJ1-5 | - | TRBV6-1 | 14
CASSSAGGNTGELFF | TGTGCCAGCAGTTCCGCGGGAGGCAACACCGGGGAGCTGTTTTTT | TRBD2 | TRBJ2-2 | many | TRBV12-3/TRBV12-4 | 15
CASSSAGTFGQPQHF | TGTGCCAGCAGCTCCGCCGGGACATTTGGGCAGCCCCAGCATTTT | - | TRBJ1-5 | - | TRBV12-3/TRBV12-4 | 15
CASSYLGQFEAFF | TGTGCCAGCAGTTACCTAGGACAGTTTGAAGCTTTCTTT | - | TRBJ1-1 | many | TRBV6-5 | 13
CASSSTGGDQPQHF | TGTGCCAGCAGCTCCACAGGAGGGGATCAGCCCCAGCATTTT | - | TRBJ1-5 | - | TRBV7-2 | 14